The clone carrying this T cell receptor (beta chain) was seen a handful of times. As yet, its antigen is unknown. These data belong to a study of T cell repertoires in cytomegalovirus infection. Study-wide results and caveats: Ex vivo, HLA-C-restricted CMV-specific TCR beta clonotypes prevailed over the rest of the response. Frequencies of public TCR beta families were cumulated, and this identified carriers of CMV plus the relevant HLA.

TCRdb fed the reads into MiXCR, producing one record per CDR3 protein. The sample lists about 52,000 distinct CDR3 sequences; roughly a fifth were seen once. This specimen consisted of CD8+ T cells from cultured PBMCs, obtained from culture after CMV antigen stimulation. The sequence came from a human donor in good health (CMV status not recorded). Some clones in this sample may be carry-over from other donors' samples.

CDR3 protein: CASSQADRIQETQYF. In DNA, the CDR3 is TGTGCCAGCAGCCAGGCAGACAGGATACAAGAGACCCAGTACTTC. The gene calls are TRBV14 and TRBJ2-5, with D possibly matching TRBD1 (6 bases). V was clipped by 3 bases and J by 2 bases, with 13 bases between them. The germline gives CDR1 SGHDN, CDR2 FVKESK. The CDR3 is 15 amino acids. The complete variable domain, with remaining parts taken from reference TRBV14 and TRBJ2-5, reads EAGVTQFPSHSVIEKGQTVTLRCDPISGHDNLYWYRRVMGKEIKFLLHFVKESKQDESGMPNNRFLAERTGGTYSTLKVQPAELEDSGVYFCASSQADRIQETQYFGPGTRLLVL.